The rows below give T cell receptor beta chains drawn from one sample of a study of shared clonotypes between healthy human individuals. The assay was immunoSEQ multiplex PCR, and TCRdb's table has in-frame clones only and misses some. This table holds roughly 650,000 clones, approximately 97% found once. The material sequenced was naive CD4+ T cells sorted from blood. All receptors come from a woman younger than 45 in good health. Each CDR3 is given with its conserved first and last residue. The order of the fields is V gene, CDR3 length, CDR3 protein.

V gene: TRBV7-6
CDR3 length: 16
CDR3 protein: CASSPFGTSDYNEQFF

V gene: TRBV29-1
CDR3 length: 15
CDR3 protein: CSAGDSTSATDTQYF

V gene: TRBV28
CDR3 length: 14
CDR3 protein: CASRMAGEVDTQYF

V gene: TRBV28
CDR3 length: 17
CDR3 protein: CASSSPPGSGSAYEQYF

V gene: TRBV7-3
CDR3 length: 14
CDR3 protein: CASSPGGTGAEAFF

V gene: TRBV18
CDR3 length: 15
CDR3 protein: CASSPPQGRLDIQYF

V gene: TRBV10-1
CDR3 length: 14
CDR3 protein: CASSDTGNTGELFF

V gene: TRBV6-6
CDR3 length: 15
CDR3 protein: CASSDRFTTNEKLFF

V gene: TRBV7-6
CDR3 length: 14
CDR3 protein: CASSLSGRTWEQYF

V gene: TRBV7-9
CDR3 length: 13
CDR3 protein: CASSLDRRPPQHF

V gene: TRBV27
CDR3 length: 13
CDR3 protein: CASSLFLNTEAFF

V gene: TRBV28
CDR3 length: 14
CDR3 protein: CASRDGATHYEQYF

V gene: TRBV7-9
CDR3 length: 15
CDR3 protein: CASSLPTSGTYEQYF

V gene: TRBV4-1
CDR3 length: 15
CDR3 protein: CASSQRSGVTDTQYF

V gene: TRBV29-1
CDR3 length: 14
CDR3 protein: CSVASGRGGDTQYF

V gene: TRBV28
CDR3 length: 14
CDR3 protein: CASSWPGIIAGYTF

V gene: TRBV28
CDR3 length: 12
CDR3 protein: CASLRGPTEAFF